This paragraph covers one T cell receptor (beta chain) sequence. These data belong to a study of shared clonotypes between healthy human individuals. Sequencing was performed with immunoSEQ multiplex PCR; in TCRdb, only in-frame clones are kept and a portion is missing. The sample contains 2,500,000 or so clones, roughly 90% of which appear only once. The V gene end was trimmed by 2 bases and the J gene end by 5 bases; junction bases not matched to a gene: 8. This CDR3 comprises 15 residues. The germline V gene has CDR1 MNHNS and CDR2 SASEGT. This sequence joins TRBV6-1 and TRBJ2-7; TRBD1 aligns across 8 bases. The sequence came from a man younger than 35 in good health. Some clones in this sample may be carry-over from other donors' samples. Sequences were obtained from naive CD4+ T cells from PBMCs. Subset denoted: CD45RA+ positively selected. CDR3 sequence reads: CASSELRTGKHEQYF. CDR3 bases: TGTGCCAGCAGTGAATTAAGGACAGGGAAGCACGAGCAGTACTTC.